Listed below are T cell receptor beta chains from one sample, sequenced in a study of CD8+CD57+ T cells in acquired aplastic anemia. TCRdb fed the reads into MiXCR, producing one record per CDR3 protein. The table has 400,000 to 500,000 distinct CDR3 sequences, just under 70% seen once. Sequenced material: sorted CD4+, CD8+, or CD8+CD57+ T cells (not recorded which) from PBMCs. These receptors all stem from a human donor in good health, serving as a control. CDR3s include the opening cysteine and the closing phenylalanine or tryptophan. A D gene is named only where the DNA matches it firmly. Where a row states a size, it is once, few, many or the class of an expanded clone; other rows omit it.

d_gene,abundance,v_gene,j_gene,CDR3nt,CDR3aa
NA,NA,TRBV24-1,TRBJ1-2,TGTGCCACCAGTGATTCAGGGAAATATGGCTACACCTTC,CATSDSGKYGYTF
NA,NA,TRBV15,TRBJ2-7,TGTGCCAGCAGCCCCGGACCAGCGCAAAGCTCCGAGCAGTACTTC,CASSPGPAQSSEQYF
NA,NA,TRBV15,TRBJ2-7,TGTGCCAGCAGCAAAGGAGAGAGTAACTCCTACGAGCAGTACTTC,CASSKGESNSYEQYF
NA,many,TRBV19,TRBJ1-2,TGTGCCAGTAGTATGGGAGCCGGACGGGTGGGCTATGGCTACACCTTC,CASSMGAGRVGYGYTF
TRBD1,NA,TRBV24-1,TRBJ1-1,TGCGCCAGCAGTGCAGGACAGGCCGTCACTGAAGCTTTCTTT,CASSAGQAVTEAFF
NA,NA,TRBV2,TRBJ1-4,TGTGCCAGCAGCTTAACTGAAGGGGGGGACCTGTTTTTT,CASSLTEGGDLFF
NA,NA,TRBV20-1,TRBJ1-1,TGCAGTGCTACTGGGTTACATTCGAACCCTGAAGCTTTCTTT,CSATGLHSNPEAFF
NA,once,TRBV10-1,TRBJ1-1,TGCGCCAGCATGGTCAGAGTTGGGAACGCTCCAGCTTTCTTT,CASMVRVGNAPAFF
NA,NA,TRBV6-6,TRBJ2-5,TGTGCCAGCACCGGGAAAAATCGGGATACCCAGTACTTC,CASTGKNRDTQYF
TRBD1,NA,TRBV9,TRBJ1-6,TGTGCCAGCAGCCGGGGACAGGACGCGAGGTATTCAGCCCTCCACTTT,CASSRGQDARYSALHF
TRBD2,NA,TRBV7-8,TRBJ2-1,TGTGCCAGCAGCTTAAACGGGGGGATGCAGGGCAATGAGCAGTTCTTC,CASSLNGGMQGNEQFF
TRBD1,many,TRBV27,TRBJ1-6,TGTGCCAGCAGTAGGCTACGGGACAGGACGTATAATTCACCCCTCCACTTT,CASSRLRDRTYNSPLHF
NA,NA,TRBV7-9,TRBJ1-2,TGTGCCAGCAGCGCCCCTCCCTGGCTGGTTGGCTACACCTTC,CASSAPPWLVGYTF
NA,NA,TRBV20-1,TRBJ2-6,TGCAGTGCTAGTGGGCAGGGTATGTCCGTCCTGACTTTC,CSASGQGMSVLTF
TRBD1,NA,TRBV7-2,TRBJ2-1,TGTGCCAGCAGCCTACCCTTTACAGGGGATGAGCAGTTCTTC,CASSLPFTGDEQFF